The TCR beta chain under discussion was sequenced for a study of tumor-infiltrating lymphocytes in glioblastoma multiforme listed by TCRdb under 2017. A note on the overall study: Whether intratumoral genomic heterogeneity fosters TIL diversity was tested through joint investigation of somatic mutations, TIL diversity and immune response activity. The study at large found these results: Generalizability was limited because only one glioblastoma patient was included in the TCR and somatic mutation analysis. Clone frequencies may be distorted by RNA-based TCR sequencing because unequal numbers of TCR transcripts are carried by T cells. The authors noted that sorting T cells into functional subsets, which was not done in this study, would be a future improvement.

The AllPrep DNA/RNA mini kit was used to purify genomic DNA and total RNA at the same time from each of the 10 to 11 tumor samples. OD 260/280 ratios above 1.9 and RNA integrity numbers above 6.5 were observed for all RNA. CDR1 is given as MDHEN and CDR2 as SYDVKM, both from the germline V gene. Its CDR3 holds 14 amino acids, cysteine through phenylalanine. Just CDR3 DNA is preserved here, 42 bases in frame from base 1. At the junction V is shortened by 2 bases and J by 6 bases, with 13 bases in between. This clonotype was found many times. What this receptor recognizes is not known. Given a much more abundant clone one base away, this may be a read error. A modified ARM-PCR protocol with multiple V-beta primers and a C-beta primer was used to build TCRB libraries from RNA via three nested multiplex PCR rounds. Starting from approximately 0.46 ug of total RNA, TCRB-specific cDNA was synthesized using ProtoScript II Reverse Transcriptase and a C-beta primer. The description of the TCRB libraries did not include any unique molecular identifiers. In the third PCR, barcodes and adapters were added over about 24 cycles using Deep VentR (exo-) polymerase, and bands of 250-500 bp were then gel purified. An Illumina HiSeq 2500 was used to sequence the TCRB libraries with 250 bp paired-end reads. The authors processed their data as follows. Trimmomatic was used to clean reads, FLASH to merge reads, MiGEC to assign V, D and J segments, and VDJtools to perform the analysis. The Shannon-Wiener diversity index, calculated using VDJtools, was used to quantify repertoire diversity. Starting from the raw public reads, TCRdb applied fastp trimming at Q25, assembled clones with MiXCR and retained in-frame beta chains. Records with the same CDR3 protein are collapsed into one entry carrying the most frequent genes and DNA. None of the V and J calls come from the authors' own analysis; TCRdb made them. This sample is represented by more than 13,000 distinct CDR3 sequences; 65% to 80% of them were singletons. Jointly, the top ten make up roughly 50% of the sample.

Sequenced sample: brain tumor tissue. The sequence was collected from a male donor with glioblastoma. The chain links TRBV28 with TRBJ1-1; no D segment can be confidently identified. The CDR3 region reads CASSLISVRPEAFF. The sequenced DNA is TGTGCCAGCAGTTTAATCTCGGTCAGGCCTGAAGCTTTCTTT.